These 21 T cell receptor beta chains were all obtained from the same sample, sequenced in a study of human T cells and chemical hapten exposure. From the RACE reads, TCRdb called clonotypes with MiXCR, one entry per CDR3 protein. The sample consists of 80,000 to 100,000 distinct CDR3 sequences, around 12% of them appearing once. Time point defined: patch test 1, 2 weeks after DPC sensitization. The treatment here: therapeutic diphenylcyclopropenone sensitization with weekly scalp DPC. Here the sequenced sample was whole blood, taken in connection with sensitization to the hapten diphenylcyclopropenone (DPC). The receptor set was obtained from a woman aged 40 to 49 with alopecia areata. Some clones in this sample may be carry-over from other donors' samples.

This clonotype showed up just a few times. The DNA of the CDR3 is TGTGCCGCAGCGTACCAAGAGACCCAGTACTTC. The encoded protein is CAAAYQETQYF. The chain recombines TRBV2 with TRBJ2-5, with D unclear. The germline gives CDR1 SNHLY, CDR2 FYNNEI. The CDR3 loop spans 11 amino acids. V was pared by 11 bases and J by 0 bases, with 7 bases between.

V is TRBV6-2 or TRBV6-3 and J is TRBJ2-7; 8 bases agree with TRBD1. The CDR3 consists of 15 residues. Germline loops: CDR1 MNHEY, CDR2 SVGEGT. V lost 8 bases to trimming and J lost 2 bases; unmatched junction nucleotides: 11. Here the CDR3 reads CASLPQGAGAYEQYF. DNA of the CDR3: TGTGCCAGCCTCCCCCAGGGGGCTGGGGCCTACGAGCAGTACTTC.

V gene TRBV5-1 combines with J gene TRBJ2-1; D gene uncertain. Germline assignment: CDR1 SGHRS and CDR2 YFSETQ. The CDR3 length is 14 residues. V lost 0 bases and J 0 bases, leaving 4 bases between the germline ends. The CDR3 region has the DNA TGCGCCAGCAGCTTGGAGGCCTCCTACAATGAGCAGTTCTTC. Its protein product is CASSLEASYNEQFF. The whole variable domain, remainder taken from reference TRBV5-1 and TRBJ2-1, is KAGVTQTPRYLIKTRGQQVTLSCSPISGHRSVSWYQQTPGQGLQFLFEYFSETQRNKGNFPGRFSGRQFSNSRSEMNVSTLELGDSALYLCASSLEASYNEQFFGPGTRLTVL.

There are many counts of this clonotype. This chain joins TRBV28 and TRBJ2-1; no reliable D call. CDR1 and CDR2 (germline): MDHEN, SYDVKM. This CDR3 is 10 amino acids long. Trimming stripped 3 bases from V and 7 bases from J, with 1 base between. CDR3 in DNA: TGTGCCAGCAGTTTTAATGAGCAGTTCTTC. Translation: CASSFNEQFF.

This chain uses TRBV28 with TRBJ2-7; a weak D match, TRBD2 (5 bases). The germline V and J ends were trimmed by 8 bases and 7 bases, with 18 bases remaining between them. Germline assignment: CDR1 MDHEN and CDR2 SYDVKM. The CDR3 consists of 13 residues. CDR3 coding DNA: TGTGCCAGCCGGCGGGCTAGGGTCGGGGAGCAGTACTTC. Its translation: CASRRARVGEQYF.

The rearrangement links TRBV20-1 to TRBJ1-1, with unresolved D. Germline assignment: CDR1 DFQATT and CDR2 SNEGSKA (reference sequence). Between the trimmed V and J ends, which lost 2 bases and 3 bases, there was a span of 13 bases. The CDR3 is made up of 14 amino acids. For the CDR3, the DNA is TGCAGTGCTAGATATCCAGCTCTTTACACTGAAGCTTTCTTT. It specifies CSARYPALYTEAFF.

This clonotype was found a few times. The chain links TRBV5-4 to TRBJ1-1, with D unclear. This CDR3 region has 12 residues. V dropped 3 bases and J dropped 1 base, with 4 bases sitting between them. Germline assignment: CDR1 SGHNT and CDR2 YYREEE (reference sequence). Here the CDR3 reads CASSSQNTEAFF. The CDR3 DNA reads TGTGCCAGCAGCTCTCAGAACACTGAAGCTTTCTTT.

In this sample, this clonotype turned up a few times. The chain employs TRBV7-9 and TRBJ2-5, with TRBD2 matching 10 bases. The CDR3 spans 16 residues. CDR1 is SEHNR and CDR2 is FQNEAQ in the germline V gene (reference sequence). The ends lost 5 bases at V and 2 bases at J; junction bases unmatched: 8. CDR3: CASSTRLAGLQETQYF. DNA of the CDR3: TGTGCCAGCAGCACGAGACTAGCGGGTTTACAAGAGACCCAGTACTTC.

This clonotype was detected only a few times. CDR3 residues: CASSGIDGHQPQHF. In DNA form, the CDR3 reads TGTGCCAGCAGTGGGATTGACGGGCATCAGCCCCAGCATTTT. The V call is TRBV2, the J call TRBJ1-5; D remains unclear. The V end was cut by 4 bases, the J end by 5 bases, with 12 bases between. CDR1 is SNHLY and CDR2 is FYNNEI in the germline V gene. The length of the CDR3 is 14 residues.

This clonotype has ten or more counts. The chain is built from TRBV27 and TRBJ2-1; D unclear. The CDR3 consists of 15 residues. The germline V gene encodes CDR1 MNHEY and CDR2 SMNVEV (reference sequence). Trimming stripped 8 bases from V and 0 bases from J, with 14 bases between. CDR3 in amino acids: CASSPTVSSYNEQFF. CDR3 bases: TGTGCCAGCTCCCCGACGGTGAGCTCCTACAATGAGCAGTTCTTC.

This chain uses TRBV28 with TRBJ2-1; TRBD1 matches at 8 bases. This CDR3 spans 15 amino acids. Germline V gene lookup returns CDR1 MDHEN and CDR2 SYDVKM. The trim removed 6 bases at V and 4 bases at J, leaving 8 bases unmatched. The CDR3 nucleotides are TGTGCCAGCAGGCTCCCGGGACAGGATTACAATGAGCAGTTCTTC. This codes for CASRLPGQDYNEQFF.

This clonotype was picked up a small number of times. The rearrangement uses TRBV4-3 and TRBJ2-7; either TRBD1 or TRBD2 may supply D (5 bases each). Germline CDR1 LGHNA, CDR2 YSLEER. The CDR3 is 15 residues long. V lost 0 bases, J lost 7 bases, and 16 bases lay in between. The CDR3 here is CASSQDLGVRREQYF. For the CDR3, the DNA is TGCGCCAGCAGCCAAGATTTAGGGGTTCGGAGGGAGCAGTACTTC.

This clonotype was counted many times. This rearrangement joins TRBV5-4 to TRBJ2-4; a possible D gene is TRBD2 (5 bases). The CDR3 is 16 residues long. Between the trimmed V and J ends, which lost 0 bases and 8 bases, there was a span of 18 bases. Germline V gene sequence: CDR1 SGHNT, CDR2 YYREEE (reference sequence). CDR3: CASSLVQGRMEDIQYF. The CDR3 region has the DNA TGTGCCAGCAGCTTGGTCCAAGGGCGGATGGAGGACATTCAGTACTTC.

This clonotype was found many times. The chain has TRBV29-1 and TRBJ2-5; D is unresolved. There are 10 residues in the CDR3. V lost 3 bases to trimming and J lost 5 bases, with 4 bases between them. Germline V lookup: CDR1 SQVTM, CDR2 ANQGSEA. CDR3 DNA: TGCAGCGTTGAGTCGGAGACCCAGTACTTC. Amino acids: CSVESETQYF. Combining the CDR3 with reference TRBV29-1 and TRBJ2-5 gives the whole variable domain SAVISQKPSRDICQRGTSLTIQCQVDSQVTMMFWYRQQPGQSLTLIATANQGSEATYESGFVIDKFPISRPNLTFSTLTVSNMSPEDSSIYLCSVESETQYFGPGTRLLVL.

In this sample, this clonotype turned up a few times. CDR3 amino acids: CASSLGVGREETQYF. In DNA form, the CDR3 reads TGTGCCAGCAGCTTAGGAGTAGGCAGGGAAGAGACCCAGTACTTC. This rearrangement joins TRBV7-9 to TRBJ2-5; D perhaps matches TRBD1 (5 bases). Germline V CDR1 and CDR2: SEHNR, FQNEAQ (reference sequence). The CDR3 is 15 residues long. V was shortened by 1 base and J by 3 bases, with 12 bases between the two germline ends. Complete variable domain (other parts from reference TRBV7-9 and TRBJ2-5): DTGVSQNPRHKITKRGQNVTFRCDPISEHNRLYWYRQTLGQGPEFLTYFQNEAQLEKSRLLSDRFSAERPKGSFSTLEIQRTEQGDSAMYLCASSLGVGREETQYFGPGTRLLVL.

This clonotype was counted only a few times. V and J are TRBV6-2 or TRBV6-3 and TRBJ2-1; 7 bases line up with TRBD2. V shed 5 bases, J shed 10 bases, and the junction held 17 bases outside the gene matches. The CDR3 is 16 amino acids. Looked up from germline, CDR1 is MNHEY and CDR2 is SVGEGT. CDR3 amino acids: CASSPLGGSGRPEQFF. CDR3 DNA: TGTGCCAGCAGTCCCCTCGGGGGGTCCGGCCGTCCGGAGCAGTTCTTC.

This clonotype turned up a few times. CDR3 nucleotides: TGCAGCGTTGATAGGGAATTGAGAACTGAAGCTTTCTTT. It codes for CSVDRELRTEAFF. The chain carries TRBV29-1 and TRBJ1-1; D unclear. CDR1 SQVTM and CDR2 ANQGSEA come from the germline V gene. V lost 3 bases, J lost 5 bases, and 13 bases lay in between. The CDR3 loop spans 13 amino acids. Drawing the rest from reference TRBV29-1 and TRBJ1-1, the complete variable domain is SAVISQKPSRDICQRGTSLTIQCQVDSQVTMMFWYRQQPGQSLTLIATANQGSEATYESGFVIDKFPISRPNLTFSTLTVSNMSPEDSSIYLCSVDRELRTEAFFGQGTRLTVV.

This clonotype showed up many times. The chain carries TRBV7-3 and TRBJ2-1; TRBD2 agrees at 7 bases. CDR3 size: 16 residues. The V segment lost 5 bases and the J segment 5 bases; nucleotides outside the gene matches: 12. In germline, CDR1 is SGHTA, CDR2 FQGTGA. The CDR3 is CASSPIAGHAHNEQFF. The CDR3 DNA is TGTGCCAGCAGCCCAATAGCGGGTCACGCCCACAATGAGCAGTTCTTC.

This clonotype came up many times. The V call is TRBV6-5, the J call TRBJ2-7; TRBD1 or TRBD2 may be the D gene (5 bases each). V was pared by 6 bases and J by 4 bases, with 19 bases between. The germline V gene encodes CDR1 MNHEY and CDR2 SVGAGI. The CDR3 has 15 amino acids. As DNA, the CDR3 is TGTGCCAGCAGCCCGGGACCCCTCGGAGGTTACGAGCAGTACTTC. Protein sequence: CASSPGPLGGYEQYF.

This clonotype was detected a few times. The J gene is TRBJ2-5, the V gene TRBV7-2; no clear D. This CDR3 spans 14 amino acids. V was trimmed by 1 base and J by 5 bases, leaving 11 bases between them. Germline V gene lookup returns CDR1 SGHTA and CDR2 FQGNSA. CDR3 region: CASSLEWPDETQYF. The CDR3 DNA sequence: TGTGCCAGCAGCTTAGAGTGGCCGGACGAGACCCAGTACTTC.

In this sample, this clonotype turned up a few times. This chain's CDR3 is CASSPLIAGGEQFF. CDR3 coding DNA: TGTGCCAGCAGCCCGCTGATAGCGGGAGGTGAGCAGTTCTTC. The J gene is TRBJ2-1, the V gene TRBV7-3; 10 nucleotides align to TRBD2. The CDR3 consists of 14 residues. Germline V gives CDR1 SGHTA, CDR2 FQGTGA. V lost 5 bases and J lost 9; bases outside the gene matches: 7.